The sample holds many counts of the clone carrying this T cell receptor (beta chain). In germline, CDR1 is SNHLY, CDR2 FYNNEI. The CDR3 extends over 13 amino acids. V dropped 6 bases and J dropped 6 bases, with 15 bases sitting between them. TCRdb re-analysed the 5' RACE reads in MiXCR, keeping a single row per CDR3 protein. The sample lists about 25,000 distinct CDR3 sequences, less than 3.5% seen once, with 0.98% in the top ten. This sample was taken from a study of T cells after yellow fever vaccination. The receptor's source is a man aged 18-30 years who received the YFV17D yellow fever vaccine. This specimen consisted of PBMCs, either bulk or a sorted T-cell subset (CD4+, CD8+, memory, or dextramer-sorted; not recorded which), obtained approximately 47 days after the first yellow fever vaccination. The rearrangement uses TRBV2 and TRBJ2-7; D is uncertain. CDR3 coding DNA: TGTGCCAGCAGCCCTGACACCCAAGGCGAGCAGTACGTC. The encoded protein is CASSPDTQGEQYV.